This is a list of T cell receptor beta chains from one sample in a study of T cell responses to AZD1222 COVID-19 vaccine. The repertoire was sequenced with immunoSEQ multiplex PCR; TCRdb's copy has only in-frame clones and lacks some. Of approximately 30,000 clones detected, just under 80% appear once; the ten largest clones hold roughly 5.9%. The sequenced sample was peripheral blood, obtained on day 0 of AZD1222 vaccination. The origin of the receptors is an adult in good health. Each CDR3 is given with its conserved first and last residue. A D gene is named only where the DNA matches it firmly. Size tells how often a clone was seen (once, few, many) or the class of an expanded clone, and some rows leave it out.

CDR3 length: 15
V gene: TRBV2
D gene: -
clone size: -
J gene: TRBJ1-2
CDR3 protein: CASRGVDTLTNGYTF
CDR3 DNA: TGTGCCAGCAGAGGGGTGGACACTCTCACTAATGGCTACACCTTC

CDR3 length: 14
V gene: TRBV4-1
D gene: -
clone size: -
J gene: TRBJ1-1
CDR3 protein: CASSQVPRGPEAFF
CDR3 DNA: TGCGCCAGCAGCCAAGTTCCAAGGGGCCCTGAAGCTTTCTTT

CDR3 length: 13
V gene: TRBV12-3/TRBV12-4
D gene: TRBD1
clone size: -
J gene: TRBJ1-3
CDR3 protein: CASRGQGEYPIYF
CDR3 DNA: TGTGCCAGCAGAGGACAGGGTGAATATCCCATATATTTT

CDR3 length: 13
V gene: TRBV10-1
D gene: TRBD1
clone size: medium-sized
J gene: TRBJ1-1
CDR3 protein: CASSPAGGAEAFF
CDR3 DNA: TGCGCCAGCAGTCCCGCAGGGGGAGCTGAAGCTTTCTTT

CDR3 length: 15
V gene: TRBV7-3
D gene: TRBD1
clone size: -
J gene: TRBJ1-6
CDR3 protein: CASSPGQGNNSPLHF
CDR3 DNA: TGTGCCAGCAGCCCCGGACAGGGGAATAATTCACCCCTCCACTTT

CDR3 length: 14
V gene: TRBV19
D gene: TRBD1
clone size: -
J gene: TRBJ1-2
CDR3 protein: CASSTPGGAYGYTF
CDR3 DNA: TGTGCCAGTAGTACCCCAGGGGGCGCGTATGGCTACACCTTC

CDR3 length: 15
V gene: TRBV5-6
D gene: -
clone size: -
J gene: TRBJ1-4
CDR3 protein: CASSYYRASNEKLFF
CDR3 DNA: TGTGCCAGCAGCTATTACAGGGCCTCTAATGAAAAACTGTTTTTT

CDR3 length: 12
V gene: TRBV27
D gene: -
clone size: few
J gene: TRBJ2-2
CDR3 protein: CASSYYTGELFF
CDR3 DNA: TGTGCCAGCAGTTACTACACCGGGGAGCTGTTTTTT

CDR3 length: 15
V gene: TRBV19
D gene: -
clone size: -
J gene: TRBJ1-1
CDR3 protein: CASKPRGEVNTEAFF
CDR3 DNA: TGTGCCAGTAAGCCCCGTGGAGAAGTGAACACTGAAGCTTTCTTT

CDR3 length: 11
V gene: TRBV2
D gene: -
clone size: -
J gene: TRBJ1-3
CDR3 protein: CALGSGNTIYF
CDR3 DNA: TGTGCCCTAGGAAGTGGAAACACCATATATTTT

CDR3 length: 16
V gene: TRBV18
D gene: TRBD2
clone size: few
J gene: TRBJ2-5
CDR3 protein: CASSPRLAGQQETQYF
CDR3 DNA: TGTGCCAGCTCACCGAGGCTAGCGGGGCAACAAGAGACCCAGTACTTC

CDR3 length: 11
V gene: TRBV6-5
D gene: -
clone size: -
J gene: TRBJ2-5
CDR3 protein: CASSYYKTQYF
CDR3 DNA: TGTGCCAGCAGTTACTACAAGACCCAGTACTTC

CDR3 length: 15
V gene: TRBV24-1
D gene: TRBD2
clone size: -
J gene: TRBJ2-1
CDR3 protein: CATSDSGRAYNEQFF
CDR3 DNA: TGTGCCACCAGTGATAGCGGGAGGGCCTACAATGAGCAGTTCTTC

CDR3 length: 16
V gene: TRBV7-9
D gene: TRBD1
clone size: -
J gene: TRBJ1-3
CDR3 protein: CASSLGQGRSGNTIYF
CDR3 DNA: TGTGCCAGCAGCTTAGGACAGGGGCGCTCTGGAAACACCATATATTTT

CDR3 length: 16
V gene: TRBV19
D gene: -
clone size: few
J gene: TRBJ1-5
CDR3 protein: CASSSQPTHSNQPQHF
CDR3 DNA: TGTGCCAGTAGTAGCCAGCCGACCCATAGCAATCAGCCCCAGCATTTT

CDR3 length: 16
V gene: TRBV2
D gene: TRBD2
clone size: -
J gene: TRBJ2-7
CDR3 protein: CASSGLAGGYSYEQYF
CDR3 DNA: TGTGCCAGCAGTGGACTAGCGGGGGGTTACTCCTACGAGCAGTACTTC

CDR3 length: 15
V gene: TRBV11-2
D gene: -
clone size: -
J gene: TRBJ2-7
CDR3 protein: CASLPRGPSSYEQYF
CDR3 DNA: TGTGCCAGCCTACCCAGGGGCCCAAGCTCCTACGAGCAGTACTTC

CDR3 length: 15
V gene: TRBV3-1/TRBV3-2
D gene: -
clone size: -
J gene: TRBJ1-1
CDR3 protein: CASSQATRLNTEAFF
CDR3 DNA: TGTGCCAGCAGCCAAGCGACCCGACTGAACACTGAAGCTTTCTTT

CDR3 length: 13
V gene: TRBV29-1
D gene: -
clone size: once
J gene: TRBJ1-4
CDR3 protein: CSVDSGLGEKLFF
CDR3 DNA: TGCAGCGTTGATTCAGGGTTGGGGGAAAAACTGTTTTTT

CDR3 length: 14
V gene: TRBV29-1
D gene: -
clone size: -
J gene: TRBJ1-5
CDR3 protein: CSVVAGNGNQPQHF
CDR3 DNA: TGCAGCGTTGTTGCCGGGAATGGCAATCAGCCCCAGCATTTT

CDR3 length: 16
V gene: TRBV21-1
D gene: -
clone size: -
J gene: TRBJ2-3
CDR3 protein: CASSFRRDRITDTQYF
CDR3 DNA: TGTGCCAGCAGCTTCCGCCGGGACAGGATCACAGATACGCAGTATTTT

CDR3 length: 13
V gene: TRBV3-1/TRBV3-2
D gene: -
clone size: few
J gene: TRBJ2-5
CDR3 protein: CASKLSGVETQYF
CDR3 DNA: TGTGCCAGCAAGCTTTCGGGGGTGGAGACCCAGTACTTC

CDR3 length: 18
V gene: TRBV14
D gene: -
clone size: -
J gene: TRBJ1-1
CDR3 protein: CASSQGSKTLAGNTEAFF
CDR3 DNA: TGTGCCAGCAGCCAAGGATCCAAGACACTCGCCGGGAACACTGAAGCTTTCTTT

CDR3 length: 18
V gene: TRBV11-2
D gene: TRBD2
clone size: -
J gene: TRBJ2-3
CDR3 protein: CASSLGTSGALTTDTQYF
CDR3 DNA: TGTGCCAGCAGCCTGGGGACTAGCGGAGCACTGACCACAGATACGCAGTATTTT

CDR3 length: 11
V gene: TRBV19
D gene: -
clone size: -
J gene: TRBJ1-2
CDR3 protein: CASSSGRGYTF
CDR3 DNA: TGTGCCAGTAGTAGCGGGAGAGGCTACACCTTC

CDR3 length: 15
V gene: TRBV7-6
D gene: -
clone size: -
J gene: TRBJ1-2
CDR3 protein: CASSSWDIHRYGYTF
CDR3 DNA: TGTGCCAGCAGCTCGTGGGACATTCACCGCTATGGCTACACCTTC

CDR3 length: 11
V gene: TRBV3-1/TRBV3-2
D gene: -
clone size: -
J gene: TRBJ2-7
CDR3 protein: CASSTSYEQYF
CDR3 DNA: TGTGCCAGCAGTACGTCCTACGAGCAGTACTTC

CDR3 length: 14
V gene: TRBV21-1
D gene: -
clone size: -
J gene: TRBJ1-2
CDR3 protein: CASSKEGMNYGYTF
CDR3 DNA: TGTGCCAGCAGCAAGGAGGGGATGAACTATGGCTACACCTTC

CDR3 length: 13
V gene: TRBV5-1
D gene: TRBD1
clone size: -
J gene: TRBJ1-2
CDR3 protein: CASSRPGTGGYTF
CDR3 DNA: TGCGCCAGCAGCCGCCCCGGGACAGGTGGCTACACCTTC

CDR3 length: 17
V gene: TRBV18
D gene: TRBD2
clone size: -
J gene: TRBJ2-1
CDR3 protein: CASSIGEGLTSNNEQFF
CDR3 DNA: TGTGCCAGCTCAATCGGGGAGGGTCTCACGTCAAACAATGAGCAGTTCTTC

CDR3 length: 13
V gene: TRBV6-5
D gene: TRBD1
clone size: -
J gene: TRBJ2-7
CDR3 protein: CASTPTGGGEQYF
CDR3 DNA: TGTGCCAGCACCCCGACAGGGGGCGGCGAGCAGTACTTC

CDR3 length: 14
V gene: TRBV28
D gene: -
clone size: few
J gene: TRBJ2-1
CDR3 protein: CASARLGSYNEQFF
CDR3 DNA: TGTGCCAGCGCCCGGCTGGGGTCCTACAATGAGCAGTTCTTC

CDR3 length: 14
V gene: TRBV6-6
D gene: -
clone size: -
J gene: TRBJ2-3
CDR3 protein: CASSHNLGTDTQYF
CDR3 DNA: TGTGCCAGCAGCCATAACTTGGGCACAGATACGCAGTATTTT